The 32 T cell receptor beta chains presented below share a single source sample, sequenced in a study of blood T cell repertoires in COVID-19. Libraries were prepared by immunoSEQ multiplex PCR; TCRdb keeps only in-frame clonotypes and omits some of them. Of about 220,000 clones listed, 84% are singletons. Sequencing was performed on peripheral blood. These TCRs come from a woman aged 25 to 39 who had recovered from COVID-19.

V and J are TRBV9 and TRBJ1-2, with D possibly matching TRBD1 (5 bases). The germline gives CDR1 SGDLS, CDR2 YYNGEE. The CDR3 has 14 residues. V was pared by 0 bases and J by 5 bases, with 11 bases between. CDR3 DNA sequence: TGTGCCAGCAGCGTAGTGGAGGGGAGGTATGGCTACACCTTC. It is translated as CASSVVEGRYGYTF.

This chain joins TRBV30 and TRBJ2-7; 12 nucleotides agree with TRBD1. Germline V CDR1 and CDR2: GTSNPN, SVGIG (reference sequence). The trim removed 1 base at V and 3 bases at J, leaving 4 bases unmatched. The CDR3 has 15 amino acids. The chain's CDR3 is CAWSDGTGGFYEQYF. In DNA form, the CDR3 reads TGTGCCTGGAGTGACGGGACAGGGGGCTTCTACGAGCAGTACTTC. The full variable domain, completed using reference TRBV30 and TRBJ2-7, is SQTIHQWPATLVQPVGSPLSLECTVEGTSNPNLYWYRQAAGRGLQLLFYSVGIGQISSEVPQNLSASRPQDRQFILSSKKLLLSDSGFYLCAWSDGTGGFYEQYFGPGTRLTVT.

The genes are TRBV2 and TRBJ2-7, with TRBD2 identical over 7 bases. CDR1 is SNHLY and CDR2 is FYNNEI in the germline V gene. The trim removed 4 bases at V and 5 bases at J, leaving 11 bases unmatched. This CDR3 has 15 amino acids. In nucleotides, the CDR3 is TGTGCCAGCAGTGGCCTGAGGGAGGGCCCCCACGAGCAGTACTTC. Its translation is CASSGLREGPHEQYF.

The rearrangement links TRBV2 to TRBJ1-6; tentative D call: TRBD1 (5 bases). In germline, CDR1 is SNHLY, CDR2 FYNNEI. The ends were cut back, 6 bases at V and 7 bases at J, with 10 bases in the middle. The CDR3 is made up of 13 amino acids. Here the CDR3 reads CASRGGSNSPLHF. The CDR3 region has the DNA TGTGCCAGCAGGGGGGGGTCGAATTCACCCCTCCACTTT.

V and J are TRBV19 and TRBJ1-5; D is perhaps TRBD1 (6 bases). This CDR3 has 14 amino acids. CDR1 is LNHDA and CDR2 is SQIVND in the germline V gene (reference sequence). Trimming pared 5 bases from V and 6 bases from J, leaving 14 bases between. The CDR3 coding sequence is TGTGCCAGTAGTCCAGGGGCTCGGGGTCAGCCCCAGCATTTT. Translated: CASSPGARGQPQHF.

V is TRBV24-1 and J is TRBJ2-1; TRBD2 matches 7 bases. The CDR3 runs 16 residues. V was clipped by 0 bases and J by 6 bases; unmatched bases: 7. CDR1 KGHDR and CDR2 SFDVKD come from the germline V gene. CDR3 DNA: TGTGCCACCAGTGATTTGCGCGGGAGCAGTATCAATGAGCAGTTCTTC. The encoded protein is CATSDLRGSSINEQFF.

Only one count was recorded for this clone. For the CDR3, the DNA is TGCGCCAGCAGCGTTACAGGGGGGTCCAACGAGCAGTACTTC. Translating it yields CASSVTGGSNEQYF. V and J are TRBV5-1 and TRBJ2-7; 8 positions agree with TRBD1. There are 14 residues in the CDR3. Looked up from germline, CDR1 is SGHRS and CDR2 is YFSETQ. V was clipped by 4 bases and J by 5 bases; unmatched bases: 8.

This clone has a handful of counts. The chain joins TRBV6-5 to TRBJ1-5; 10 bases map to TRBD1. Trimming removed 5 bases from V and 3 bases from J; junction bases left unmatched: 4. CDR3 length: 15 residues. Germline CDR1 and CDR2: MNHEY and SVGAGI. CDR3 sequence: CASSPGQGHNQPQHF. The CDR3 bases are TGTGCCAGCAGTCCGGGACAGGGGCACAATCAGCCCCAGCATTTT.

V is TRBV5-1 and J is TRBJ2-7, with a tentative D call TRBD1 (5 bases). The CDR3 extends over 14 amino acids. Germline V lookup: CDR1 SGHRS, CDR2 YFSETQ. The V gene lost 3 bases and the J gene lost 3 bases, with 13 bases spanning the gap. CDR3 DNA: TGCGCCAGCAGCTCCTCTCCAGGGTACTACGAGCAGTACTTC. It encodes CASSSSPGYYEQYF.

The chain recombines TRBV29-1 with TRBJ2-2; possibly TRBD1 for D (6 bases). Germline CDR1 reads SQVTM; CDR2 reads ANQGSEA. Trimming left V 2 bases short and J 13 bases short, with 14 bases between. This CDR3 has 12 amino acids. The CDR3 nucleotides are TGCAGCGTTGAACTGGGACATCGGGGGCTGTTTTTT. Protein: CSVELGHRGLFF.

The chain couples TRBV4-2 to TRBJ2-7; D might be TRBD2 (6 bases). The CDR3 runs 16 residues. CDR1 is LGHNA, CDR2 YNFKEQ, per germline. The ends were cut back, 0 bases at V and 2 bases at J, with 14 bases in the middle. CDR3 residues: CASSQDLAGTPYEQYF. The DNA of the CDR3 is TGTGCCAGCAGCCAAGATCTGGCGGGGACCCCCTACGAGCAGTACTTC.

J is TRBJ2-3 and V is TRBV5-1, with 8 nucleotides matching TRBD1. This CDR3 region has 14 residues. J was trimmed by 3 bases and V by 3 bases; bases with no gene match: 3. Germline CDR1 is SGHRS and CDR2 is YFSETQ. The CDR3 DNA sequence: TGCGCCAGCAGCTATCGGACAGGGACAGATACGCAGTATTTT. It is translated as CASSYRTGTDTQYF.

This rearrangement joins TRBV5-4 to TRBJ2-6, with 9 bases matching TRBD1. Germline V CDR1 and CDR2: SGHNT, YYREEE (reference sequence). The CDR3 totals 16 residues. The V segment lost 4 bases and the J segment 4 bases; nucleotides outside the gene matches: 6. CDR3 DNA sequence: TGTGCCAGCAGCGTACAGGGGGCTACCGGGGCCAACGTCCTGACTTTC. Amino acid sequence: CASSVQGATGANVLTF.

The chain joins TRBV5-1 to TRBJ2-7; possible D gene TRBD2, 5 bases. Germline-derived CDR1 and CDR2 are SGHRS and YFSETQ. This CDR3 comprises 14 residues. The germline V and J ends were trimmed by 4 bases and 7 bases, with 18 bases remaining between them. The CDR3, as DNA: TGCGCCAGCAGCCCCGGTTCAATCCGGGAAGAGCAGTACTTC. It yields the protein CASSPGSIREEQYF.

This clone was found a few times. J is TRBJ2-2 and V is TRBV10-3, with 7 bases that match TRBD1. Trimming took 2 bases from V and 5 from J; bases not matched to a gene: 2. The CDR3 is 14 residues long. Germline-derived CDR1 and CDR2 are ENHRY and SYGVKD. CDR3 coding DNA: TGTGCCATCAGTGAGAGGGGGCGGACCGGGGAGCTGTTTTTT. Translated: CAISERGRTGELFF.

This chain links TRBV19 with TRBJ1-5; 9 bases map to TRBD1. The CDR3 contains 15 residues. V trimming: 7 bases; J trimming: 6 bases; junction bases outside the gene matches: 10. The germline gives CDR1 LNHDA, CDR2 SQIVND (reference sequence). CDR3 sequence reads: CASTTTGTGLQPQHF. The CDR3 DNA reads TGTGCCAGTACCACTACCGGGACAGGGCTTCAGCCCCAGCATTTT.

The gene calls are TRBV4-1 and TRBJ2-7; TRBD1 agrees at 9 bases. Germline V gene sequence: CDR1 MGHRA, CDR2 YSYEKL. The CDR3 extends over 16 amino acids. V lost 3 bases to trimming and J lost 5 bases; unmatched junction nucleotides: 11. The CDR3 here is CASSHRGQGMRNEQYF. In DNA, the CDR3 is TGCGCCAGCAGCCACCGCGGACAGGGGATGAGGAACGAGCAGTACTTC.

This clone was found once. This chain connects TRBV7-2 to TRBJ2-3, with D possibly TRBD2 on 5 matching bases. Trimming removed 5 bases from V and 1 base from J, with 13 bases in between. The CDR3 is 15 amino acids. Looked up from germline, CDR1 is SGHTA and CDR2 is FQGNSA. In DNA form, the CDR3 reads TGTGCCAGCAGCGCGCAGAGGGTCGGCACAGATACGCAGTATTTT. This sequence encodes CASSAQRVGTDTQYF.

CDR3 coding DNA: TGTGCCAGCAGTTATTTGGCCGGCACAGATACGCAGTATTTT. Encoded protein: CASSYLAGTDTQYF. The chain recombines TRBV6-2 or TRBV6-3 with TRBJ2-3; no reliable D call. The V end lost 3 bases, the J end lost 1 base, and 8 bases lay between the germline ends. The germline gives CDR1 MNHEY, CDR2 SVGEGT. The CDR3 has 14 residues.

The chain is built from TRBV7-3 and TRBJ1-1; 9 bases match TRBD1. The CDR3 length is 14 residues. The J segment lost 3 bases and the V segment lost 5 bases, leaving 4 bases of the junction unmatched. CDR1 and CDR2 from the germline V gene are SGHTA and FQGTGA. The CDR3 sequence: CASSRTGGDTEAFF. The CDR3 DNA is TGTGCCAGCAGCCGAACAGGGGGCGACACTGAAGCTTTCTTT.

The V gene is TRBV3-1 (or the pseudogene TRBV3-2), the J gene TRBJ2-7; D not certain. CDR1 is LGHDT, CDR2 YNNKEL, per germline (reference sequence). The germline V and J ends were trimmed by 2 bases and 2 bases, with 10 bases remaining between them. The CDR3 consists of 14 residues. The CDR3 coding sequence is TGTGCCAGCAGCCAACTTAGTTTCCCCTACGAGCAGTACTTC. Translating it yields CASSQLSFPYEQYF.

Here the CDR3 reads CAWSWGVNNEQFF. In DNA, the CDR3 is TGTGCCTGGAGTTGGGGGGTCAACAATGAGCAGTTCTTC. The rearrangement joins TRBV30 to TRBJ2-1; D is perhaps TRBD2 (6 bases). The CDR3 spans 13 residues. Trimming pared 2 bases from V and 5 bases from J, leaving 10 bases between. The germline gives CDR1 GTSNPN, CDR2 SVGIG (reference sequence). Supplemented by reference TRBV30 and TRBJ2-1, the full variable domain reads SQTIHQWPATLVQPVGSPLSLECTVEGTSNPNLYWYRQAAGRGLQLLFYSVGIGQISSEVPQNLSASRPQDRQFILSSKKLLLSDSGFYLCAWSWGVNNEQFFGPGTRLTVL.

The chain has TRBV10-1 and TRBJ2-5; perhaps TRBD1 as D (5 bases). The germline gives CDR1 WNHNN, CDR2 SYGVQD (reference sequence). The V end was cut by 3 bases, the J end by 1 base, with 6 bases between. The CDR3 runs 13 residues. The CDR3 DNA follows: TGCGCCAGCAGTGACGACAGCCAAGAGACCCAGTACTTC. This gives the protein CASSDDSQETQYF.

The V and J genes are TRBV19 and TRBJ1-2; 10 nucleotides line up with TRBD1. Germline trimming cut 6 bases from V and 8 bases from J; bases unmatched to any gene: 9. This CDR3 region has 14 residues. In germline, CDR1 is LNHDA, CDR2 SQIVND (reference sequence). The CDR3, as DNA: TGTGCCAGTAGCCAGACAGGGGGCGCCGGGGGCTACACCTTC. Translating it yields CASSQTGGAGGYTF.

V and J are TRBV19 and TRBJ1-2; D not certain. CDR3 length equals 14 residues. Looked up from germline, CDR1 is LNHDA and CDR2 is SQIVND (reference sequence). V was pared by 3 bases and J by 2 bases, with 10 bases between. The CDR3: CASSMHTSNYGYTF. As DNA, the CDR3 is TGTGCCAGTAGTATGCACACCTCGAACTATGGCTACACCTTC.

This sequence joins TRBV5-1 and TRBJ1-4; 9 positions match TRBD1. V was pared by 4 bases and J by 7 bases, with 5 bases of the junction left unmatched. There are 14 residues in the CDR3. CDR1 is SGHRS, CDR2 YFSETQ, per germline. The CDR3, as DNA: TGCGCCAGCAGCCGGGACAGGGCGACTGAAAAACTGTTTTTT. This codes for CASSRDRATEKLFF.

V gene TRBV12-3 or TRBV12-4 combines with J gene TRBJ1-6; D might be TRBD1 (5 bases). The CDR3 has 13 amino acids. V lost 1 base, J lost 15 bases, and 13 bases lay in between. The CDR3 DNA sequence: TGTGCCAGCAGTTTAGAGGGGTACAACGTCCTCCACTTT. Its translation is CASSLEGYNVLHF.

The chain links TRBV10-1 to TRBJ2-1; 10 bases are shared with TRBD2. Germline V gene sequence: CDR1 WNHNN, CDR2 SYGVQD (reference sequence). V gave up 4 bases and J gave up 8 bases; unmatched junction bases: 8. This CDR3 spans 15 amino acids. The CDR3 nucleotides are TGCGCCAGCAGTGGGGCTAGCGGGAGAGTCGATGAGCAGTTCTTC. Translated, it gives CASSGASGRVDEQFF.

The count of this clone is one. The chain combines TRBV28 with TRBJ1-4, with TRBD1 matching 7 bases. Germline V gene data show CDR1 as MDHEN and CDR2 as SYDVKM. The CDR3 sequence is 18 residues long. J gave up 7 bases and V 6 bases, and 20 bases lay outside the gene matches. CDR3 sequence (DNA): TGTGCCAGCAGCCCACCTTGGCAGGGGGACGAAGAAAGTGAAAAACTGTTTTTT. It codes for CASSPPWQGDEESEKLFF.

This clone showed up just once. The chain combines TRBV13 with TRBJ1-5; 7 bases align to TRBD1. V gave up 3 bases and J gave up 9 bases; unmatched junction bases: 8. This CDR3 spans 14 amino acids. Per germline, CDR1 PRHDT and CDR2 FYEKMQ (reference sequence). DNA for the CDR3: TGTGCCAGCAGCTTCCGGGCAGGGGGACTGCCCCAGCATTTT. It encodes CASSFRAGGLPQHF.

The CDR3 protein is CASSLFITGVLNTEAFF. The CDR3 DNA sequence: TGTGCCAGCAGCTTGTTTATCACAGGGGTTTTGAACACTGAAGCTTTCTTT. The V call is TRBV5-5, the J call TRBJ1-1, with TRBD1 identical over 7 bases. The CDR3 runs 17 residues. V dropped 1 base and J dropped 0; count of bases not matched to a gene: 9. CDR1 is SGHKS and CDR2 is YYEKEE in the germline V gene (reference sequence).

This rearrangement joins TRBV28 to TRBJ1-6; 7 bases line up with TRBD1. J gave up 14 bases and V 3 bases, and 19 bases lay outside the gene matches. Germline loops: CDR1 MDHEN, CDR2 SYDVKM. The CDR3 contains 17 residues. The CDR3 region has the DNA TGTGCCAGCAGTTTTCGGGGCATAATTGGAACAGGGGAAGCCCTCCACTTT. It yields the protein CASSFRGIIGTGEALHF.